The 20 T cell receptor beta chains presented below share a single source sample, sequenced in a study of blood T cell repertoires in COVID-19. The protocol was immunoSEQ multiplex PCR, while the TCRdb copy is restricted to in-frame clones and leaves out a portion. The sample holds 110,000 or so clones, 65% to 90% seen once. Specimen: peripheral blood. Receptors originate from an older man with acute or convalescent COVID-19.

This chain connects TRBV29-1 to TRBJ2-5; 9 bases match TRBD1. Looked up from germline, CDR1 is SQVTM and CDR2 is ANQGSEA. J was trimmed by 3 bases and V by 1 base; bases with no gene match: 3. The CDR3 is 14 residues long. The CDR3: CSVEADRGEETQYF. The CDR3 DNA follows: TGCAGCGTTGAAGCAGACAGGGGGGAAGAGACCCAGTACTTC.

The gene calls are TRBV3-1 (or the pseudogene TRBV3-2) and TRBJ2-5; D may be TRBD2 (6 bases). The CDR3 consists of 15 residues. V gave up 1 base and J gave up 5 bases, with 14 bases separating them. CDR1 is LGHDT and CDR2 is YNNKEL in the germline V gene (reference sequence). The CDR3 sequence is CASSQVGGLLETQYF. The CDR3 DNA sequence: TGTGCCAGCAGCCAAGTGGGAGGACTGCTGGAGACCCAGTACTTC.

Concerning this clone itself: Possible read error: a much larger clone is one base away. Other DNA sequences from this sample encode an identical CDR3 as well. The J gene is TRBJ2-6, the V gene TRBV29-1; possible D gene TRBD1, 6 bases. The V and J ends lost 4 bases and 0 bases respectively, with 13 bases between them. The V gene's germline CDR1 is SQVTM and CDR2 ANQGSEA. This CDR3 comprises 16 residues. As DNA, the CDR3 is TGCAGCGTTGCTCGGGACATTGACTCTGGGGCCAACGTCCTGACTTTC. This encodes CSVARDIDSGANVLTF.

V gene TRBV29-1 combines with J gene TRBJ2-1; TRBD1 aligns across 7 bases. V was clipped by 5 bases and J by 5 bases; unmatched bases: 6. Germline V gives CDR1 SQVTM, CDR2 ANQGSEA. CDR3 size: 13 residues. CDR3 DNA sequence: TGCAGCGTTCGACAGGGTGGGAACAATGAGCAGTTCTTC. It codes for CSVRQGGNNEQFF.

V is TRBV5-1 and J is TRBJ1-1; D not certain. Germline CDR1 SGHRS, CDR2 YFSETQ. CDR3 length equals 14 residues. V lost 6 bases to trimming and J lost 1 base, with 13 bases between them. CDR3 loop: CASNFGEKNTEAFF. CDR3 nucleotide sequence: TGCGCCAGCAATTTCGGGGAAAAGAACACTGAAGCTTTCTTT.

The rearrangement uses TRBV6-5 and TRBJ1-2; possibly TRBD1 for D (6 bases). The CDR3 is made up of 11 amino acids. V lost 6 bases, J lost 8 bases, and 10 bases lay in between. The germline V gene encodes CDR1 MNHEY and CDR2 SVGAGI. The CDR3 loop is CASRLQGGYTF. The CDR3 coding sequence is TGTGCCAGCAGGTTACAGGGAGGCTACACCTTC.

This clone was found once. This sequence joins TRBV9 and TRBJ2-3, with 14 bases identical to TRBD2. The CDR3 contains 16 residues. Germline CDR1 reads SGDLS; CDR2 reads YYNGEE. Trimming at V came to 3 bases and at J to 6 bases, leaving 6 bases not matched to a gene. CDR3 nucleotide sequence: TGTGCCAGCAGCGAGGGACTAGCGGGAGCCATCGATACGCAGTATTTT. Translating gives CASSEGLAGAIDTQYF.

The V call is TRBV18, the J call TRBJ2-7, with 7 positions matching TRBD1. This CDR3 has 16 amino acids. With V trimmed by 2 bases and J by 4 bases, 11 bases remained unmatched. Germline V gene lookup returns CDR1 KGHSH and CDR2 LQKENI. CDR3 residues: CASSPGRGTLVYEQYF. CDR3 in DNA: TGTGCCAGCTCACCAGGCAGGGGGACGCTCGTATACGAGCAGTACTTC.

This chain joins TRBV4-2 and TRBJ2-7, with 14 bases identical to TRBD2. CDR1 is LGHNA and CDR2 is YNFKEQ in the germline V gene. Germline trimming cut 2 bases from V and 3 bases from J; bases unmatched to any gene: 12. The CDR3 consists of 19 residues. The CDR3, as DNA: TGTGCCAGCAGCCAACCCGGGACTAGCGGGAGCCGGGCCTACTACGAGCAGTACTTC. Its translation: CASSQPGTSGSRAYYEQYF.

Only one count was recorded for this clone. V gene TRBV19 combines with J gene TRBJ1-3; D is uncertain. The CDR3 has 14 amino acids. Trimming took 9 bases from V and 4 from J, leaving 16 bases between them. Germline values: CDR1 LNHDA, CDR2 SQIVND (reference sequence). For the CDR3, the DNA is TGTGCCAGCCAAGGACTTAGTTCCGGAAACACCATATATTTT. This encodes CASQGLSSGNTIYF.

This clone is labeled as medium-sized. The J gene is TRBJ2-1, the V gene TRBV6-4; the D gene is possibly TRBD1 (5 bases). This CDR3 has 12 residues. The V and J ends lost 4 bases and 7 bases respectively, with 8 bases between them. From germline, CDR1 is MRHNA and CDR2 SNTAGT. The CDR3 protein is CASSAQGNEQFF. The CDR3 region has the DNA TGTGCCAGCAGTGCCCAGGGTAATGAGCAGTTCTTC.

The chain has TRBV6-5 and TRBJ1-3, with D perhaps TRBD1 (6 bases). The V gene's germline CDR1 is MNHEY and CDR2 SVGAGI. V was shortened by 4 bases and J by 2 bases, with 12 bases between the two germline ends. The CDR3 sequence is 15 residues long. The CDR3 DNA follows: TGTGCCAGCAGTTTTTCCGGGACAACTGGAAACACCATATATTTT. Its protein is CASSFSGTTGNTIYF.

The J gene is TRBJ2-3, the V gene TRBV3-1 (or the pseudogene TRBV3-2); 7 nucleotides line up with TRBD2. With V trimmed by 1 base and J by 15 bases, 4 bases remained unmatched. The germline CDR1 and CDR2 sequences are LGHDT and YNNKEL (reference sequence). CDR3 length equals 11 residues. CDR3 loop: CASSQARDYYF. The CDR3 DNA sequence: TGTGCCAGCAGCCAAGCCCGGGACTACTATTTT.

The V gene is TRBV6-5, the J gene TRBJ2-7; possible D gene TRBD1, 6 bases. The germline V gene encodes CDR1 MNHEY and CDR2 SVGAGI. The V and J ends lost 5 bases and 6 bases respectively, with 14 bases between them. The CDR3 runs to 13 residues. The CDR3 DNA is TGTGCCAGCAGTCGTTTAGGGGGTGGCGAGCAGTACTTC. Protein: CASSRLGGGEQYF.

The chain employs TRBV11-1 and TRBJ2-2, with 7 positions matching TRBD1. The CDR3 is 15 amino acids. Germline CDR1 is SGHAT and CDR2 is FQDESV (reference sequence). After removal of 5 bases from V and 4 bases from J, the junction contained 7 bases not matched to a gene. The DNA for the CDR3 is TGTGCCAGCAGCCCAAGAGGGACAGTCACCGGGGAGCTGTTTTTT. The encoded protein is CASSPRGTVTGELFF.

This chain links TRBV7-6 with TRBJ2-4; 8 bases are a match to TRBD2. This CDR3 contains 17 residues. V lost 5 bases and J lost 1; bases outside the gene matches: 10. The germline V gene encodes CDR1 SGHVS and CDR2 FNYEAQ. As DNA, the CDR3 is TGTGCCAGCAGCCCGAGCGGGGGATTAAGTGCCAAAAACATTCAGTACTTC. Translation gives CASSPSGGLSAKNIQYF.

The chain has TRBV5-4 and TRBJ2-7; D remains unclear. CDR1 SGHNT and CDR2 YYREEE come from the germline V gene (reference sequence). Trimming cost V 1 base and J 2 bases, with 7 bases left between them. The CDR3 runs to 13 residues. For the CDR3, the DNA is TGTGCCAGCAGCTTGATTGAGACCTACGAGCAGTACTTC. Translating gives CASSLIETYEQYF.

The chain uses TRBV13 and TRBJ2-2; D ambiguous. V lost 6 bases and J 0 bases, leaving 8 bases between the germline ends. This CDR3 has 14 amino acids. The germline gives CDR1 PRHDT, CDR2 FYEKMQ (reference sequence). The CDR3, as DNA: TGTGCCAGCAGGTCATCCCCGAACACCGGGGAGCTGTTTTTT. Translating gives CASRSSPNTGELFF.

The chain has TRBV18 and TRBJ1-1; 7 bases line up with TRBD1. V dropped 1 base and J dropped 5; count of bases not matched to a gene: 4. The germline V gene has CDR1 KGHSH and CDR2 LQKENI. CDR3 size: 14 residues. In DNA, the CDR3 is TGTGCCAGCTCACCACAGGGGGCGAGGACTGAAGCTTTCTTT. This translates into CASSPQGARTEAFF.

This chain joins TRBV6-2 or TRBV6-3 and TRBJ2-5; D might be TRBD2 (6 bases). V dropped 4 bases and J dropped 2 bases, with 17 bases sitting between them. Germline values: CDR1 MNHEY, CDR2 SVGEGT. This CDR3 has 16 residues. The CDR3 nucleotides read TGTGCCAGCAGTTCCACGACTAGGACGGGGCAAGAGACCCAGTACTTC. Its protein product is CASSSTTRTGQETQYF.